The rows below give T cell receptor beta chains drawn from one sample of a study of T-cell memory formation after mild COVID-19. TCRdb re-called the 5' RACE reads with MiXCR, one entry per CDR3 protein. The data hold about 50,000 distinct CDR3 sequences, with around 7% observed a single time. The material sequenced was PBMCs or a T cell subset sorted from them (not recorded which). The receptors originated from a man aged 18-30 years who had mild COVID-19 (a few samples of this study predate the infection). Cell type and time point are not known. The CDR3 runs from the conserved cysteine through the conserved F or W. The D gene is left open where the match is weak. A row's size may be missing; if present it is once, few, many or a size class.

cdr3_length j_call v_call d_call clone_size cdr3_nt cdr3_aa
12 TRBJ2-2 TRBV12-3/TRBV12-4 - many TGTGCCAGCAAAAAAGGGGCCGGGGAGCTGTTTTTT CASKKGAGELFF
16 TRBJ2-5 TRBV6-2/TRBV6-3 - - TGTGCCAGCAGTGGCCTGAGCACAGACGACCAAGAGACCCAGTACTTC CASSGLSTDDQETQYF
14 TRBJ1-1 TRBV20-1 - - TGCAGTGCTAGAGCCGGCCACTTTAGCGCTGAAGCTTTCTTT CSARAGHFSAEAFF
10 TRBJ2-2 TRBV29-1 - - TGCAGCGTGGGATCCGGGGAGCTGTTTTTT CSVGSGELFF
12 TRBJ1-5 TRBV7-2 - many TGTGCCAGCAGCTTCTTCGCTCAGCCCCAGCATTTT CASSFFAQPQHF
14 TRBJ1-6 TRBV5-1 - many TGCGCCAGCAGCTTGGAGGGGAAGGATTCACCCCTCCACTTT CASSLEGKDSPLHF
13 TRBJ2-3 TRBV7-8 - many TGTGCCAGCAGCTGGGCTCAACAAGATACGCAGTATTTT CASSWAQQDTQYF
16 TRBJ1-1 TRBV7-8 - few TGTGCCAGCACCCCGGGGAGGAGAGGTCCGATCGCTGAAGCTTTCTTT CASTPGRRGPIAEAFF
15 TRBJ2-1 TRBV5-1 - many TGCGCCAGCAGCCAGGACGTGGCGGGGAACAATGAGCAGTTCTTC CASSQDVAGNNEQFF
14 TRBJ1-4 TRBV7-9 - few TGTGCCAGCAGCTTAGTGGGGGGTGCTGAAAAACTGTTTTTT CASSLVGGAEKLFF
17 TRBJ1-4 TRBV6-5 - few TGTGCCAGCAGTTATCAGACAGTCCCTCGCTATAATGAAAAACTGTTTTTT CASSYQTVPRYNEKLFF
15 TRBJ2-3 TRBV20-1 TRBD2 many TGCAGTGCTCCGACTAGCGGGGCTAGCACAGATACGCAGTATTTT CSAPTSGASTDTQYF
13 TRBJ2-7 TRBV30 TRBD1 - TGTGCCTGGAGCCCGTCAGGGGGCTACGAGCAGTACTTC CAWSPSGGYEQYF
15 TRBJ2-3 TRBV24-1 TRBD2 few TGTGCCACCAGTGCTAAGCGGGGGTTCACAGATACGCAGTATTTT CATSAKRGFTDTQYF
14 TRBJ1-1 TRBV7-3 - many TGTGCCAGCAGCGCCCTGAGGGGTTCGGCTGAAGCTTTCTTT CASSALRGSAEAFF
14 TRBJ2-5 TRBV11-2 TRBD1 - TGTGCCAGCAGGTCGAACAGGGGGAGGGAGACCCAGTACTTC CASRSNRGRETQYF
16 TRBJ2-2 TRBV12-3/TRBV12-4 - many TGTGCCAGCAGCCCCTCGTGGGGCGCGAACACCGGGGAGCTGTTTTTT CASSPSWGANTGELFF
17 TRBJ2-3 TRBV12-3/TRBV12-4 - many TGTGCCAGCAGTACCCGGTCGGGCCGCTCTAGCACAGATACGCAGTATTTT CASSTRSGRSSTDTQYF
13 TRBJ1-2 TRBV7-2 TRBD1 - TGTGCCAGCACCACCGGGACAGGGTATGGCTACACCTTC CASTTGTGYGYTF
14 TRBJ1-1 TRBV7-2 TRBD1 few TGTGCCAGCAGCTTAACAGGGGGGAACACTGAAGCTTTCTTT CASSLTGGNTEAFF
14 TRBJ2-4 TRBV2 - - TGTGCCAGCTCAGGGCGTATAGGCAAAAACATTCAGTACTTC CASSGRIGKNIQYF
15 TRBJ1-2 TRBV7-2 TRBD1 many TGTGCCAGCAGCCCCCAGACAGGGGGTAACTATGGCTACACCTTC CASSPQTGGNYGYTF
14 TRBJ2-5 TRBV20-1 TRBD2 medium-sized TGCAGTGCAACAGGACTAGCGGACCAAGAGACCCAGTACTTC CSATGLADQETQYF
13 TRBJ2-1 TRBV7-3 - medium-sized TGTGCCAGCAGCCCCCCCCCTTACAATGAGCAGTTCTTC CASSPPPYNEQFF